The subject of this entry is one T cell receptor beta chain. Its antigen is currently unknown. Germline is not matched at one junction end, which may reflect a read error. The sample comes from a study of OX40 agonist ivuxolimab in advanced cancers. For the study at large: Checkpoint inhibitors had been given previously to under 50% of patients. Partial responses were achieved by three patients, of whom one had hepatocellular carcinoma and two had cutaneous melanoma.

TCRdb's table, derived via immunoSEQ multiplex PCR, lists solely in-frame clones and lacks some. The sample holds approximately 3,000 clones, roughly 80% seen once. Autoimmune disease history or systemic immunosuppression excluded patients. Whole-study findings and limits: Patients with a partial response at 0.1-3.0 mg/kg had among the lowest clonal expansion.

The CDR3 contains 17 residues. The germline gives CDR1 SGHDN, CDR2 FVKESK. This TCR derives from an adult with an advanced solid tumor such as melanoma, head and neck, liver or kidney cancer. The sample consisted of CD4+ or CD8+ T cells sorted from blood, taken in a trial of the OX40 agonist ivuxolimab. J is TRBJ2-3 and V is TRBV14, with 11 positions matching TRBD2. CDR3 DNA: TGTGCCAGCAGCCAAGAATTAGCGGGAGGGCCGGGAAGATACGCAGTATTT. Encoded protein: CASSQELAGGPGRYAVF.